This is a list of T cell receptor beta chains from one sample in a study of blood T cell repertoires in COVID-19. The table came from immunoSEQ multiplex PCR; TCRdb's copy has only in-frame clones and leaves some out. The table includes 200,000 or so clones, around 87% detected once. Sequenced: PBMCs or T cells enriched from blood (not recorded which). The receptors originated from a man aged 25 to 40 in a cohort exposed to, infected with or recovered from COVID-19 (not recorded which). The CDR3 runs from the conserved cysteine through the conserved F or W. Fields, in order: clone size, CDR3 length, J gene, V gene, D gene, CDR3 protein, CDR3 DNA. The D gene is left open where the match is weak. Rows give clone size only sometimes, using once, few, many, or a class for an expanded clone.

>.|13|TRBJ2-3|TRBV7-3|.
CASSLSPQDTQYF
TGTGCCAGCAGCTTATCCCCCCAAGATACGCAGTATTTT
>.|15|TRBJ2-3|TRBV7-2|.
CASSRGGGGIDTQYF
TGTGCCAGCAGCCGTGGGGGGGGCGGGATAGATACGCAGTATTTT
>.|12|TRBJ2-3|TRBV5-4|.
CASSYRDTDQYF
TGTGCCAGCAGCTACCGGGACACGGACCAGTATTTT
>.|13|TRBJ2-1|TRBV6-5|.
CASSYPGVPEQFF
TGTGCCAGCAGTTATCCTGGAGTCCCTGAGCAGTTCTTC
>.|15|TRBJ2-1|TRBV7-9|TRBD2
CASSPTSGMYNEQFF
TGTGCCAGCAGTCCAACTAGCGGGATGTACAATGAGCAGTTCTTC
>many|13|TRBJ2-7|TRBV28|TRBD2
CASSPGGRYEQYF
TGTGCCAGTTCGCCGGGGGGTCGCTACGAGCAGTACTTC
>.|15|TRBJ1-2|TRBV5-1|.
CASSLAQGSLGGYTF
TGCGCCAGCAGCTTGGCACAGGGTAGTCTAGGGGGCTACACCTTC
>.|17|TRBJ2-7|TRBV28|.
CASSLGLYRDSTYEQYF
TGTGCCAGCAGTTTGGGTCTTTACCGGGACTCAACCTACGAGCAGTACTTC
>.|17|TRBJ2-7|TRBV4-2|TRBD2
CASSKGLAGGEVYEQYF
TGTGCCAGCAGCAAGGGACTAGCGGGAGGTGAAGTCTACGAGCAGTACTTC
>.|16|TRBJ1-2|TRBV9|TRBD1
CASSAGQGVSHYGYTF
TGTGCCAGCAGCGCGGGACAGGGGGTCTCTCACTATGGCTACACCTTC
>.|16|TRBJ2-2|TRBV27|TRBD2
CASSLSGGANTGELFF
TGTGCCAGCAGTTTATCGGGGGGGGCGAACACCGGGGAGCTGTTTTTT
>.|16|TRBJ1-2|TRBV28|.
CASSLHSPTGNYGYTF
TGTGCCAGCAGTTTACACTCTCCAACGGGGAACTATGGCTACACCTTC
>few|18|TRBJ1-6|TRBV3-1/TRBV3-2|TRBD1
CASSQGQGTGGLDSPLHF
TGTGCCAGCAGCCAAGGTCAAGGGACAGGGGGCCTTGATTCACCCCTCCACTTT
>few|15|TRBJ1-4|TRBV28|TRBD1
CASSRPGQVNEKLFF
TGTGCCAGCAGTCGACCCGGACAGGTGAATGAAAAACTGTTTTTT
>.|13|TRBJ1-5|TRBV5-8|.
CASSTMTFQPQHF
TGTGCCAGCAGCACCATGACTTTTCAGCCCCAGCATTTT
>.|12|TRBJ1-2|TRBV27|.
CASRGGHSSYTF
TGTGCCAGCAGAGGGGGTCACTCCAGCTACACCTTC
>.|18|TRBJ2-1|TRBV24-1|TRBD1
CATSDPNPGTGAYNEQFF
TGTGCCACCAGTGACCCCAATCCAGGGACAGGGGCCTACAATGAGCAGTTCTTC
>.|15|TRBJ2-2|TRBV27|.
CASSLFATGPGELFF
TGTGCCAGCAGTTTATTCGCCACAGGCCCCGGGGAGCTGTTTTTT
>.|15|TRBJ1-1|TRBV7-2|.
CASSSRVTTNTEAFF
TGTGCCAGCAGCTCCAGGGTAACCACGAACACTGAAGCTTTCTTT
>.|11|TRBJ2-7|TRBV5-4|TRBD1
CASSYGTVQYF
TGTGCCAGCAGCTATGGGACAGTTCAGTACTTC
>.|14|TRBJ1-5|TRBV7-9|.
CASSLGQDGQPQHF
TGTGCCAGCAGCTTAGGACAGGACGGGCAGCCCCAGCATTTT
>.|13|TRBJ2-2|TRBV2|.
CASAEEVIGELFF
TGTGCCAGCGCGGAGGAGGTTATCGGGGAGCTGTTTTTT
>.|17|TRBJ2-7|TRBV4-3|TRBD2
CASSQDWGLAVPYEQYF
TGCGCCAGCAGCCAAGATTGGGGACTAGCGGTCCCCTACGAGCAGTACTTC
>.|15|TRBJ2-7|TRBV9|.
CASSETGSSSYEQYF
TGTGCCAGCAGCGAAACAGGGTCCAGCTCCTACGAGCAGTACTTC
>.|15|TRBJ1-1|TRBV9|TRBD1
CASSDPSGGESEAFF
TGTGCCAGCAGCGACCCCTCAGGGGGCGAGTCTGAAGCTTTCTTT
>.|15|TRBJ1-2|TRBV18|TRBD1
CASSRTGGLNYGYTF
TGTGCCAGCTCACGGACAGGGGGCTTGAACTATGGCTACACCTTC
>.|15|TRBJ2-2|TRBV7-6|TRBD2
CASSIGTSGTGELFF
TGTGCCAGCAGCATTGGGACTAGCGGGACCGGGGAGCTGTTTTTT